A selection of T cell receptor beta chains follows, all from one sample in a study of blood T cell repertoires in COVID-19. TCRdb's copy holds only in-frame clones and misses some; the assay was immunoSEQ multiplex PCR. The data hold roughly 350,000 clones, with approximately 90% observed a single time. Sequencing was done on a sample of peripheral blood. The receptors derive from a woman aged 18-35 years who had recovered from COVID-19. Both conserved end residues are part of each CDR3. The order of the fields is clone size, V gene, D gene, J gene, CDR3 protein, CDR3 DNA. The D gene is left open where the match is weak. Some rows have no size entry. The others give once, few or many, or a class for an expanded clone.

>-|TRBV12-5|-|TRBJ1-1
CASGLTGANTEAFF
TGTGCTAGTGGTTTGACAGGAGCGAACACTGAAGCTTTCTTT
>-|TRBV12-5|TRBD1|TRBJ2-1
CASGLRDRASQRIDEQFF
TGTGCTAGTGGTCTCCGAGACAGGGCGTCACAAAGGATCGATGAGCAGTTCTTC
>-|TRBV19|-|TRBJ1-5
CASSIPGVNQPQHF
TGTGCCAGTAGTATCCCGGGGGTGAATCAGCCCCAGCATTTT
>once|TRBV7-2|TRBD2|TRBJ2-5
CASSFLSGSEETQYF
TGTGCCAGCAGCTTCCTTAGCGGGAGTGAGGAGACCCAGTACTTC
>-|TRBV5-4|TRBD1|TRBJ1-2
CASSGRTGGNGYTF
TGTGCCAGCAGCGGACGGACAGGGGGCAATGGCTACACCTTC
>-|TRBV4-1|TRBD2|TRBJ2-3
CASSQIPGVAGSGTDTQYF
TGCGCCAGCAGCCAGATTCCGGGGGTAGCGGGAAGCGGCACAGATACGCAGTATTTT
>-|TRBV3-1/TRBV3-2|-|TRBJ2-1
CASSQERDLRYNEQFF
TGTGCCAGCAGCCAAGAAAGGGACTTACGCTACAATGAGCAGTTCTTC
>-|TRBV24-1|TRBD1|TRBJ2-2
CATSGDRVKGGELFF
TGTGCCACCAGTGGCGACAGGGTTAAGGGCGGGGAGCTGTTTTTT
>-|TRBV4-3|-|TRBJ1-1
CASSQDRGFTEAFF
TGCGCCAGCAGCCAAGATAGGGGTTTCACTGAAGCTTTCTTT
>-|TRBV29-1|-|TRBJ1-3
CSVSPAGAGNTIYF
TGCAGCGTTTCCCCGGCCGGGGCTGGAAACACCATATATTTT
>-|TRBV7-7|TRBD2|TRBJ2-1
CASSSSGGEQFF
TGTGCCAGCAGCTCCTCGGGGGGTGAGCAGTTCTTC
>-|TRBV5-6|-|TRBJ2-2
CASRAQGTGELFF
TGTGCCAGCAGGGCACAGGGTACCGGGGAGCTGTTTTTT
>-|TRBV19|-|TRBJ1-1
CASSINPAAGTEAFF
TGTGCCAGTAGCATCAATCCGGCGGCGGGGACTGAAGCTTTCTTT
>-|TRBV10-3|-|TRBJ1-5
CAISAQGYGGSNQPQHF
TGTGCCATCAGTGCGCAGGGTTACGGGGGAAGCAATCAGCCCCAGCATTTT
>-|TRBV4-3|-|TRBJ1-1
CASSQGLMNTEAFF
TGCGCCAGCAGCCAAGGGCTTATGAACACTGAAGCTTTCTTT
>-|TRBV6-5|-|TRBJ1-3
CASRSRDTIYF
TGTGCCAGCAGAAGTCGGGACACCATATATTTT
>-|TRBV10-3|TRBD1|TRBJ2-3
CAISEDRGRNTQYF
TGTGCCATCAGTGAAGACAGGGGGCGTAATACGCAGTATTTT
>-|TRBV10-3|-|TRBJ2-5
CAISNTGSQETQYF
TGTGCCATCAGCAACACAGGGAGCCAAGAGACCCAGTACTTC
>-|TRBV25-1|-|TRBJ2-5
CASSEFGDVETQYF
TGTGCCAGCAGTGAATTCGGGGATGTGGAGACCCAGTACTTC
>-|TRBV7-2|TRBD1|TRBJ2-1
CASSLEQGQYNEQFF
TGTGCCAGCAGCTTAGAGCAGGGACAGTACAATGAGCAGTTCTTC
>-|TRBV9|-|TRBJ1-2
CASSAGQLLYGYTF
TGTGCCAGCAGCGCGGGACAACTACTCTATGGCTACACCTTC
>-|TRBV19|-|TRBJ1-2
CATSGTPGFYGYTF
TGTGCCACATCCGGGACACCCGGTTTCTATGGCTACACCTTC
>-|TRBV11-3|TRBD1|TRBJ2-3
CASSGDRGTGGSMSTDTQYF
TGTGCCAGCAGCGGGGACCGAGGGACAGGGGGCAGTATGTCCACAGATACGCAGTATTTT
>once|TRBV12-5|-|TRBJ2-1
CASGLVHRIGEQFF
TGTGCTAGTGGTTTGGTCCACAGGATCGGTGAGCAGTTCTTC
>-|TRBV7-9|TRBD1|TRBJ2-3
CASSLGQGATQYF
TGTGCCAGCAGCTTAGGACAGGGTGCTACGCAGTATTTT
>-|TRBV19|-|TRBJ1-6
CASTPRQSYNSPLHF
TGTGCCAGTACCCCGAGACAGAGCTATAATTCACCCCTCCACTTT
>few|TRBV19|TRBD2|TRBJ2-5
CASSSTSGRPHF
TGTGCCAGTAGTTCAACTAGCGGGAGACCCCACTTC
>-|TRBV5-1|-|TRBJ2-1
CASSPKWQPGAYNEQFF
TGCGCCAGCAGCCCGAAATGGCAGCCGGGAGCCTACAATGAGCAGTTCTTC
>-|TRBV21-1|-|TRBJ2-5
CASSKARPNRGGFQETQYF
TGTGCCAGCAGCAAAGCCAGGCCTAACAGGGGGGGGTTCCAAGAGACCCAGTACTTC
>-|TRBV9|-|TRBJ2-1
CASSVAQGWGEQFF
TGTGCCAGCAGCGTAGCTCAGGGGTGGGGTGAGCAGTTCTTC
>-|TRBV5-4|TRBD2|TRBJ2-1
CASSRRDYHNEQFF
TGTGCCAGCAGCCGACGGGACTACCACAATGAGCAGTTCTTC
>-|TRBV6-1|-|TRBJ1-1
CASSEASGVNTEAFF
TGTGCCAGCAGTGAAGCCTCAGGGGTGAACACTGAAGCTTTCTTT
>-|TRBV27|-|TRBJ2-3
CASRRRRVDTQYF
TGTGCCAGCAGAAGGAGGAGGGTGGATACGCAGTATTTT
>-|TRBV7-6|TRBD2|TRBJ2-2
CASSFGLTGGGTGELFF
TGTGCCAGCAGCTTCGGTCTCACGGGAGGAGGGACCGGGGAGCTGTTTTTT
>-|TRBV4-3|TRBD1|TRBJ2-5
CASSQETGLGTGGQTQYF
TGCGCCAGCAGCCAAGAGACCGGTCTGGGGACAGGGGGGCAGACCCAGTACTTC
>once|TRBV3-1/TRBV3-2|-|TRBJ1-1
CASSQLEQGSTEAFF
TGTGCCAGCAGCCAACTCGAACAGGGATCCACTGAAGCTTTCTTT
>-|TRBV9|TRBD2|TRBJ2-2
CASSRTSPPATGELFF
TGTGCCAGCAGCAGGACTAGCCCTCCGGCGACTGGGGAGCTGTTTTTT
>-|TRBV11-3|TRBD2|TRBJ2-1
CASSFLAGVDEQFF
TGTGCCAGCAGCTTTCTAGCGGGAGTCGATGAGCAGTTCTTC
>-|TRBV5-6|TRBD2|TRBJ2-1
CASSLGGGRALPEQFF
TGTGCCAGCAGCTTGGGGGGCGGGAGGGCCCTCCCTGAGCAGTTCTTC
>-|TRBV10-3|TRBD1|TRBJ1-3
CAISGPDRGVAGNTIYF
TGTGCCATCAGTGGGCCCGACAGGGGAGTGGCTGGAAACACCATATATTTT
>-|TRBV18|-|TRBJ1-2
CASSPTPGQPYGYTF
TGTGCCAGCTCCCCAACCCCAGGACAGCCCTATGGCTACACCTTC
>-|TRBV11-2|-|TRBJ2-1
CASSWAWVGEEQFF
TGTGCCAGCAGCTGGGCCTGGGTGGGAGAGGAGCAGTTCTTC
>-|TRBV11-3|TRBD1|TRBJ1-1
CASSSPGQGNTEAFF
TGTGCCAGCAGCTCACCAGGACAGGGGAACACTGAAGCTTTCTTT